Sequencing of this T cell receptor beta chain was carried out in a study of T cell responses to AZD1222 COVID-19 vaccine. Findings of the study overall: The donor group comprised mostly white British people and more females; the analysis possibly underestimated clonal diversity. Close to half of spike-specific TCRs reportedly recognize unmutated variant regions.

Germline values: CDR1 SGHTA, CDR2 FQGNSA. The V end lost 1 base, the J end lost 6 bases, and 10 bases lay between the germline ends. CDR3 length: 13 residues. Only one count was recorded for this clone. Its antigen is not known. TCRdb's copy holds only in-frame clones and misses some; the assay was immunoSEQ multiplex PCR. The sample contains about 97,000 clones, 80% to 90% of which appear only once. V is TRBV7-2 and J is TRBJ2-7, with a weak D call TRBD2 (5 bases). The TCR was taken from an adult in good health. The specimen comprised peripheral blood, sampled on day 0 of AZD1222 vaccination. The CDR3 nucleotides are TGTGCCAGCAGCTTAGTTTCCCGGGGCGAGCAGTACTTC. It yields the protein CASSLVSRGEQYF.